This TCR beta chain was sequenced during a study of blood T cell repertoires in COVID-19. Trimming cost V 4 bases and J 8 bases; bases outside gene matches: 11. The CDR3 loop spans 15 amino acids. Germline CDR1 is MDHEN and CDR2 is SYDVKM. TCRdb keeps only in-frame clones here, not all; method: immunoSEQ multiplex PCR. This sample has about 48,000 clones, with around 85% found just once. In its sample, this clone was seen once. The sequenced sample consisted of peripheral blood. The origin of this receptor is a human donor in a cohort sampled during active COVID-19. The donor label of this sample is uncertain. The V call is TRBV28, the J call TRBJ2-1, with 7 bases that match TRBD1. CDR3 sequence (DNA): TGTGCCAGCAGTTCCTACGAGACAGGGTGGCATGAGCAGTTCTTC. Protein product: CASSSYETGWHEQFF.